This TCR beta chain was observed in a study of blood T cell repertoires in COVID-19. Profiling relied on immunoSEQ multiplex PCR, and the TCRdb table lists in-frame clones only, not all of them. Among approximately 340,000 clones listed, approximately 93% were seen once. In germline, CDR1 is SGHNT, CDR2 YENEEA. The CDR3 consists of 15 residues. V dropped 5 bases and J dropped 5 bases, with 19 bases sitting between them. The chain carries TRBV11-3 and TRBJ2-7, with a tentative D call TRBD1 (6 bases). The sequence was obtained from a woman aged 40 to 50 who had been exposed to COVID-19. What was sequenced was PBMCs or T cells enriched from blood (not recorded which). CDR3 in amino acids: CASSPGQIAVHEQYF. The CDR3 DNA sequence: TGTGCCAGCAGCCCCGGACAGATCGCGGTGCACGAGCAGTACTTC.